This T cell receptor beta chain was found in a study of T cell responses to AZD1222 COVID-19 vaccine. About the study: Pooling covered second doses at about 4 or about 12 weeks. Notes on the study in general: Just a handful of AZD1222 recipients were seropositive at baseline. Females made up more of the donors, who were largely white British, and clonal diversity may have come out too low. Vaccination with two AZD1222 doses was followed by a rise in Spike-specific TCR breadth and depth.

About this clone: Antigen: not known.

CDR3 length: 14 residues. The V end lost 4 bases, the J end lost 3 bases, and 12 bases lay between the germline ends. Looked up from germline, CDR1 is KGHSH and CDR2 is LQKENI. Data came from immunoSEQ multiplex PCR; TCRdb stores just in-frame clones and leaves some out. The repertoire has about 67,000 clones, roughly 80% of them found once; the top ten carry 21%. The J gene is TRBJ1-1, the V gene TRBV18, with a tentative D call TRBD1 (5 bases). The clonotype comes from an adult in good health. The sequenced sample was peripheral blood, obtained on day 0 of AZD1222 vaccination. DNA of the CDR3: TGTGCCAGCTCACGGGTCCTGGGGGACACTGAAGCTTTCTTT. This codes for CASSRVLGDTEAFF.